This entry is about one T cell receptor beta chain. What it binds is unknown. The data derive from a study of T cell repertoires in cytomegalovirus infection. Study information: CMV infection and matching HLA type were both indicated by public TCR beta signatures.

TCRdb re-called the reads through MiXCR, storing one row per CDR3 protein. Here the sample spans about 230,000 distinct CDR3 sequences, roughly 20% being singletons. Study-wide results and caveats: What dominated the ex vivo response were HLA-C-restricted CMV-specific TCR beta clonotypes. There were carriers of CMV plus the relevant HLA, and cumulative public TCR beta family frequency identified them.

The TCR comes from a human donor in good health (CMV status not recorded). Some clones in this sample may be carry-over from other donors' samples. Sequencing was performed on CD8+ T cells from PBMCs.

The CDR3 nucleotides read TGTGCCAGCAGCTCGTCGAATTCAGGGGCCCAAGGTGGGAGTACCGGGGAGCTGTTTTTT. This sequence encodes CASSSSNSGAQGGSTGELFF. The V call is TRBV7-3, the J call TRBJ2-2; TRBD1 might be the D (6 bases). This CDR3 has 20 amino acids. Germline V CDR1 and CDR2: SGHTA, FQGTGA. The ends were cut back, 4 bases at V and 5 bases at J, with 29 bases in the middle.